The rows below give T cell receptor beta chains drawn from one sample of a study of OX40 agonist ivuxolimab in advanced cancers. Clones were sequenced by immunoSEQ multiplex PCR, and TCRdb holds only the in-frame ones, with some missing. This sample has 25,000 to 35,000 clones, with 84% found just once. The source was CD4+ or CD8+ T cells sorted from blood, collected in a trial of the OX40 agonist ivuxolimab. These receptors all come from an adult with an advanced solid tumor such as melanoma, head and neck, liver or kidney cancer. The CDR3 runs from the conserved cysteine through the conserved F or W. The D gene is left open where the match is weak. A clone size is listed for some rows: how often the clone was seen (once, few, many), or a class if it is expanded.

CDR3aa: CASSTPDREYEQYF
CDR3nt: TGTGCCAGCAGTACTCCGGACAGGGAGTACGAGCAGTACTTC
v_gene: TRBV6-5
d_gene: TRBD1
j_gene: TRBJ2-7
abundance: medium-sized

CDR3aa: CASSFNADTQYF
CDR3nt: TGTGCCAGCAGCTTTAACGCAGATACGCAGTATTTT
v_gene: TRBV7-2
d_gene: NA
j_gene: TRBJ2-3
abundance: NA

CDR3aa: CASSFTGTSGSPGFYNEQFF
CDR3nt: TGTGCCAGCAGTTTCACCGGGACTAGCGGGAGCCCAGGTTTCTACAATGAGCAGTTCTTC
v_gene: TRBV28
d_gene: TRBD2
j_gene: TRBJ2-1
abundance: NA

CDR3aa: CASSDGAGENTGELFF
CDR3nt: TGCGCCAGCAGTGACGGGGCGGGAGAGAACACCGGGGAGCTGTTTTTT
v_gene: TRBV10-2
d_gene: TRBD2
j_gene: TRBJ2-2
abundance: NA

CDR3aa: CASSVIGGWSEQFF
CDR3nt: TGTGCCAGCAGCGTAATAGGAGGGTGGAGTGAGCAGTTCTTC
v_gene: TRBV9
d_gene: NA
j_gene: TRBJ2-1
abundance: NA

CDR3aa: CASSVRGYGAYEQYF
CDR3nt: TGTGCCAGCAGTGTCCGGGGATATGGTGCCTACGAGCAGTACTTC
v_gene: TRBV27
d_gene: NA
j_gene: TRBJ2-7
abundance: NA

CDR3aa: CASSSEGPISNQPQHF
CDR3nt: TGTGCCAGCAGTTCTGAGGGACCGATTAGCAATCAGCCCCAGCATTTT
v_gene: TRBV28
d_gene: NA
j_gene: TRBJ1-5
abundance: NA

CDR3aa: CASSQVGGAGNQPQHF
CDR3nt: TGCGCCAGCAGCCAAGTTGGGGGCGCCGGCAATCAGCCCCAGCATTTT
v_gene: TRBV4-1
d_gene: NA
j_gene: TRBJ1-5
abundance: NA

CDR3aa: CASSGYLASGYNEQFF
CDR3nt: TGTGCCAGCAGCGGATACCTTGCTAGCGGGTACAATGAGCAGTTCTTC
v_gene: TRBV7-9
d_gene: TRBD2
j_gene: TRBJ2-1
abundance: NA

CDR3aa: CASSLRTGGIEKLFF
CDR3nt: TGTGCCAGCAGCCTCCGGACAGGGGGGATTGAAAAACTGTTTTTT
v_gene: TRBV2
d_gene: TRBD1
j_gene: TRBJ1-4
abundance: NA

CDR3aa: CASSLGLTGSYSGNTIYF
CDR3nt: TGTGCCAGCAGCTTAGGCCTGACAGGGAGCTACTCTGGAAACACCATATATTTT
v_gene: TRBV11-2
d_gene: TRBD1
j_gene: TRBJ1-3
abundance: NA

CDR3aa: CASSARDRGPYEQYF
CDR3nt: TGTGCCAGCAGCGCCCGGGACAGGGGGCCCTACGAGCAGTACTTC
v_gene: TRBV11-1
d_gene: TRBD1
j_gene: TRBJ2-7
abundance: NA

CDR3aa: CASSVGVYPYEQYF
CDR3nt: TGTGCCAGCAGCGTAGGGGTCTACCCCTACGAGCAGTACTTC
v_gene: TRBV9
d_gene: NA
j_gene: TRBJ2-7
abundance: NA

CDR3aa: CSVATSSYNEQFF
CDR3nt: TGCAGCGTTGCTACGAGCTCCTACAATGAGCAGTTCTTC
v_gene: TRBV29-1
d_gene: NA
j_gene: TRBJ2-1
abundance: NA

CDR3aa: CSVARTDSFYGYTF
CDR3nt: TGCAGCGTTGCCAGGACAGATTCCTTCTATGGCTACACCTTC
v_gene: TRBV29-1
d_gene: NA
j_gene: TRBJ1-2
abundance: NA

CDR3aa: CASTSIQASTDTQYF
CDR3nt: TGTGCCAGCACCTCCATACAGGCTAGCACAGATACGCAGTATTTT
v_gene: TRBV13
d_gene: NA
j_gene: TRBJ2-3
abundance: NA

CDR3aa: CASSPDSWRETQYF
CDR3nt: TGTGCCAGCAGCCCGGACAGTTGGAGGGAGACCCAGTACTTC
v_gene: TRBV7-9
d_gene: NA
j_gene: TRBJ2-5
abundance: NA

CDR3aa: CASSPGTGNYEQYF
CDR3nt: TGCGCCAGCAGCCCCGGGACAGGCAACTACGAGCAGTACTTC
v_gene: TRBV5-1
d_gene: TRBD1
j_gene: TRBJ2-7
abundance: NA

CDR3aa: CAWSPTVNTEAFF
CDR3nt: TGTGCCTGGAGCCCGACGGTGAACACTGAAGCTTTCTTT
v_gene: TRBV30
d_gene: NA
j_gene: TRBJ1-1
abundance: NA

CDR3aa: CASSGTSGNQQFF
CDR3nt: TGTGCCAGCAGCGGGACTAGCGGGAACCAGCAGTTCTTC
v_gene: TRBV9
d_gene: TRBD2
j_gene: TRBJ2-1
abundance: NA

CDR3aa: CASSSSGIGQPQHF
CDR3nt: TGTGCCAGCAGTTCCTCAGGGATAGGGCAGCCCCAGCATTTT
v_gene: TRBV27
d_gene: NA
j_gene: TRBJ1-5
abundance: once

CDR3aa: CASQEGANSYNEQFF
CDR3nt: TGTGCCAGCCAGGAAGGGGCGAACTCCTACAATGAGCAGTTCTTC
v_gene: TRBV27
d_gene: NA
j_gene: TRBJ2-1
abundance: NA

CDR3aa: CASGSSSYNSPLHF
CDR3nt: TGTGCCAGCGGCTCGAGCTCCTATAATTCACCCCTCCACTTT
v_gene: TRBV27
d_gene: NA
j_gene: TRBJ1-6
abundance: NA

CDR3aa: CASSLWAGRRAYEQYF
CDR3nt: TGTGCCAGCAGTTTATGGGCTGGGCGGAGGGCCTACGAGCAGTACTTC
v_gene: TRBV28
d_gene: NA
j_gene: TRBJ2-7
abundance: few

CDR3aa: CASSLEALSTGELFF
CDR3nt: TGTGCCAGCAGCTTGGAGGCGCTGAGCACCGGGGAGCTGTTTTTT
v_gene: TRBV5-8
d_gene: NA
j_gene: TRBJ2-2
abundance: NA

CDR3aa: CSVFGTGELFF
CDR3nt: TGCAGCGTATTCGGCACCGGGGAGCTGTTTTTT
v_gene: TRBV29-1
d_gene: NA
j_gene: TRBJ2-2
abundance: NA

CDR3aa: CASSELSGRQDTQYF
CDR3nt: TGCGCCAGCAGTGAGTTGAGCGGGAGACAAGATACGCAGTATTTT
v_gene: TRBV10-1
d_gene: TRBD2
j_gene: TRBJ2-3
abundance: NA

CDR3aa: CASSLGGFDYEQYF
CDR3nt: TGTGCCAGCAGCTTAGGAGGGTTCGACTACGAGCAGTACTTC
v_gene: TRBV7-2
d_gene: NA
j_gene: TRBJ2-7
abundance: few

CDR3aa: CASKAAGDEQYF
CDR3nt: TGCGCCAGCAAGGCGGCAGGGGACGAGCAGTACTTC
v_gene: TRBV5-1
d_gene: NA
j_gene: TRBJ2-7
abundance: NA

CDR3aa: CASSLRGLGNEQFF
CDR3nt: TGTGCCAGCAGTTTACGGGGATTGGGAAATGAGCAGTTCTTC
v_gene: TRBV27
d_gene: NA
j_gene: TRBJ2-1
abundance: few

CDR3aa: CASSPGFEYEQYF
CDR3nt: TGTGCCAGCAGCCCGGGGTTCGAGTACGAGCAGTACTTC
v_gene: TRBV7-2
d_gene: NA
j_gene: TRBJ2-7
abundance: NA

CDR3aa: CASSLAVSGDTEAFF
CDR3nt: TGCGCCAGCAGCTTGGCGGTTTCAGGGGACACTGAAGCTTTCTTT
v_gene: TRBV5-1
d_gene: NA
j_gene: TRBJ1-1
abundance: NA

CDR3aa: CASSYASDGEQFF
CDR3nt: TGTGCCAGCAGCTATGCGTCTGATGGTGAGCAGTTCTTC
v_gene: TRBV27
d_gene: NA
j_gene: TRBJ2-1
abundance: NA

CDR3aa: CASSVGGTMEQFF
CDR3nt: TGTGCCAGCAGTGTGGGCGGGACGATGGAGCAGTTCTTC
v_gene: TRBV6-4
d_gene: NA
j_gene: TRBJ2-1
abundance: NA

CDR3aa: CASSLEEAGKQYF
CDR3nt: TGCGCCAGCAGCTTGGAAGAGGCAGGGAAGCAGTACTTC
v_gene: TRBV5-1
d_gene: NA
j_gene: TRBJ2-7
abundance: medium-sized

CDR3aa: CASMRGTTYYEQYF
CDR3nt: TGCGCCAGCATGAGGGGCACCACCTACTACGAGCAGTACTTC
v_gene: TRBV5-1
d_gene: NA
j_gene: TRBJ2-7
abundance: NA

CDR3aa: CASSVEVHSGNTIYF
CDR3nt: TGTGCCAGCAGCGTAGAGGTACACTCTGGAAACACCATATATTTT
v_gene: TRBV9
d_gene: NA
j_gene: TRBJ1-3
abundance: once

CDR3aa: CAWHQGQGFWSPLHF
CDR3nt: TGTGCCTGGCACCAAGGACAGGGATTTTGGTCACCCCTCCACTTT
v_gene: TRBV30
d_gene: TRBD1
j_gene: TRBJ1-6
abundance: NA